A single sample is the source of the 30 T cell receptor beta chains below, sequenced in a study of blood T cell repertoires in COVID-19. Measured with immunoSEQ multiplex PCR; TCRdb has only the in-frame clones, and not every one. The table records roughly 300,000 clones, more than 75% of them present only once. What was sequenced was peripheral blood. The receptors derive from a woman aged 40 to 55 who had recovered from COVID-19.

V usage is TRBV27 and J usage is TRBJ2-7; 9 bases agree with TRBD1. J was trimmed by 5 bases and V by 5 bases; bases with no gene match: 4. CDR1 and CDR2 from the germline V gene are MNHEY and SMNVEV (reference sequence). The CDR3 contains 13 residues. The CDR3, as DNA: TGTGCCAGCAGTAAGGGACAGGGCAACGAGCAGTACTTC. Translated, it gives CASSKGQGNEQYF.

V is TRBV11-2 and J is TRBJ2-7; TRBD1 agrees at 9 bases. In germline, CDR1 is SGHAT, CDR2 FQNNGV. The CDR3 loop spans 14 amino acids. The V gene end was trimmed by 4 bases and the J gene end by 3 bases; junction bases not matched to a gene: 4. This chain's CDR3 is CASSSGQGLYEQYF. CDR3 nucleotides: TGTGCCAGCAGCTCTGGACAGGGGCTCTACGAGCAGTACTTC.

The rearrangement links TRBV7-2 to TRBJ1-4; D is ambiguous. Germline V gene lookup returns CDR1 SGHTA and CDR2 FQGNSA. V lost 3 bases and J 2 bases, leaving 16 bases between the germline ends. The CDR3 runs 17 residues. The CDR3 DNA sequence: TGTGCCAGCAGCTTTGTGGGAGGGAAAGGCACTAATGAAAAACTGTTTTTT. Amino acid sequence: CASSFVGGKGTNEKLFF.

This clone was seen just once. This rearrangement joins TRBV9 to TRBJ2-7; D unclear. The CDR3 totals 14 residues. The germline V gene has CDR1 SGDLS and CDR2 YYNGEE. Trimming cost V 2 bases and J 0 bases, with 9 bases left between them. The CDR3 reads CASSVSASSYEQYF. The CDR3 nucleotides are TGTGCCAGCAGCGTCTCCGCTAGCTCCTACGAGCAGTACTTC.

The chain links TRBV19 to TRBJ1-5; D is unresolved. The CDR3 loop spans 12 amino acids. CDR1 LNHDA and CDR2 SQIVND come from the germline V gene (reference sequence). Trimming removed 1 base at V and 9 bases at J, with 7 bases between. CDR3 nucleotide sequence: TGTGCCAGTAGTATAGTTCCCGGGCCCCAGCATTTT. Its translation: CASSIVPGPQHF.

The chain uses TRBV14 and TRBJ1-1; D unclear. Germline CDR1 reads SGHDN; CDR2 reads FVKESK. This CDR3 has 13 amino acids. Trimming pared 0 bases from V and 8 bases from J, leaving 10 bases between. CDR3 residues: CASSQEVMAEAFF. The CDR3 DNA follows: TGTGCCAGCAGCCAAGAAGTGATGGCAGAAGCTTTCTTT.

The chain links TRBV2 to TRBJ2-7; weak D call: TRBD1 (5 bases). The CDR3 covers 14 residues. With 6 bases removed from V and 1 base from J, the gap between germline ends came to 13 bases. Germline V gene sequence: CDR1 SNHLY, CDR2 FYNNEI. As DNA, the CDR3 is TGTGCCAGCAGAAGGCAGGGTGTTTCCTACGAGCAGTACTTC. Encoded protein: CASRRQGVSYEQYF.

The rearrangement links TRBV5-1 to TRBJ1-2, with 9 bases matching TRBD1. The CDR3 is 17 residues long. CDR1 and CDR2 (germline): SGHRS, YFSETQ. The junction had 14 bases not matched to a gene; V was cut back by 1 base and J by 7 bases. The CDR3 reads CASSLQRGTGPMGGYTF. DNA for the CDR3: TGCGCCAGCAGCTTGCAACGCGGGACAGGGCCTATGGGTGGCTACACCTTC.

The genes are TRBV19 and TRBJ2-2; 8 positions agree with TRBD2. CDR3 length: 15 residues. Germline V lookup: CDR1 LNHDA, CDR2 SQIVND (reference sequence). V gave up 7 bases and J gave up 5 bases; unmatched junction bases: 9. This CDR3 is CASTETGGGTGELFF. In nucleotides, the CDR3 is TGTGCCAGTACCGAGACAGGCGGGGGGACCGGGGAGCTGTTTTTT.

The V gene is TRBV2, the J gene TRBJ2-7; 8 nucleotides match TRBD1. The CDR3 totals 14 residues. The trim removed 8 bases at V and 5 bases at J, leaving 11 bases unmatched. Germline assignment: CDR1 SNHLY and CDR2 FYNNEI. Here the CDR3 DNA reads TGTGCCAGCGGGAGAGACAGGGGAGACAACGAGCAGTACTTC. It translates to CASGRDRGDNEQYF.

The chain joins TRBV15 to TRBJ1-6; 7 positions match TRBD1. Germline loops: CDR1 LNHNV, CDR2 YYDKDF (reference sequence). The CDR3 totals 15 residues. V was pared by 1 base and J by 10 bases, with 7 bases of the junction left unmatched. CDR3 sequence reads: CATSRATGPRSPLHF. CDR3 DNA: TGTGCCACCAGCAGAGCGACAGGGCCGAGGTCACCCCTCCACTTT.

The rearrangement uses TRBV14 and TRBJ1-1, with D possibly TRBD1 on 6 matching bases. The V gene's germline CDR1 is SGHDN and CDR2 FVKESK. This CDR3 comprises 15 residues. V lost 4 bases and J lost 6, with 18 bases in between. CDR3 in amino acids: CASSLYRAGAPEAFF. The DNA for the CDR3 is TGTGCCAGCAGCCTTTACCGGGCGGGGGCCCCTGAAGCTTTCTTT.

The chain carries TRBV6-5 and TRBJ1-2; the match to TRBD1 covers 7 bases. The CDR3 spans 15 residues. CDR1 is MNHEY and CDR2 is SVGAGI in the germline V gene. After removal of 10 bases from V and 8 bases from J, the junction contained 19 bases not matched to a gene. The CDR3 bases are TGTGCCACCCTAGACAGGGCCCTTGCTCTATACGGCTACACCTTC. Protein: CATLDRALALYGYTF.

The gene calls are TRBV5-5 and TRBJ2-3, with 10 positions matching TRBD1. CDR3 length: 17 amino acids. CDR1 is SGHKS and CDR2 is YYEKEE in the germline V gene (reference sequence). Trimming took 3 bases from V and 7 from J; bases not matched to a gene: 14. CDR3 DNA sequence: TGTGCCAGCAGCTCAGCGTTTCCCGGGACAGGGGTAAATACGCAGTATTTT. It translates to CASSSAFPGTGVNTQYF. Based on the CDR3 plus reference TRBV5-5 and TRBJ2-3, the full variable domain is DAGVTQSPTHLIKTRGQQVTLRCSPISGHKSVSWYQQVLGQGPQFIFQYYEKEERGRGNFPDRFSARQFPNYSSELNVNALLLGDSALYLCASSSAFPGTGVNTQYFGPGTRLTVL.

The rearrangement uses TRBV6-5 and TRBJ1-2, with D possibly matching TRBD1 (6 bases). Trimming removed 0 bases at V and 7 bases at J, with 12 bases between. CDR1 MNHEY and CDR2 SVGAGI come from the germline V gene. This CDR3 region has 14 residues. CDR3 sequence: CASSYSIQGVGYTF. The DNA of the CDR3 is TGTGCCAGCAGTTACTCGATACAGGGCGTTGGCTACACCTTC.

This clone was seen more than once but under ten times. The J gene is TRBJ1-2, the V gene TRBV18; D remains unclear. The CDR3 is 15 amino acids. The V gene's germline CDR1 is KGHSH and CDR2 LQKENI. Trimming took off 3 bases at V and 2 bases at J, with 13 bases between the two ends. CDR3 in amino acids: CASSPQQALNYGYTF. For the CDR3, the DNA is TGTGCCAGCTCACCTCAGCAGGCCTTAAACTATGGCTACACCTTC.

V usage is TRBV6-5 and J usage is TRBJ2-7; no definite D call. This CDR3 region has 14 residues. Germline V gene data show CDR1 as MNHEY and CDR2 as SVGAGI. Trimming took off 0 bases at V and 6 bases at J, with 12 bases between the two ends. CDR3 bases: TGTGCCAGCAGTTACTCTGGCACTCGAGGCGAGCAGTACTTC. This sequence encodes CASSYSGTRGEQYF.

This CDR3 is CASSEGVTYEQYF. CDR3 nucleotides: TGTGCCAGCAGCGAGGGCGTCACCTACGAGCAGTACTTC. J is TRBJ2-7 and V is TRBV11-2; tentatively, D is TRBD2 (5 bases). Germline V gene data show CDR1 as SGHAT and CDR2 as FQNNGV. V was cut by 5 bases and J by 2 bases, with 10 bases left in between. The CDR3 spans 13 residues.

This rearrangement joins TRBV5-6 to TRBJ1-3; the D gene is possibly TRBD1 (5 bases). V dropped 0 bases and J dropped 0 bases, with 13 bases sitting between them. The CDR3 is 17 amino acids. CDR1 SGHDT and CDR2 YYEEEE come from the germline V gene. The DNA for the CDR3 is TGTGCCAGCAGCTTGGGGTGGGGTACAGGCTCTGGAAACACCATATATTTT. It is translated as CASSLGWGTGSGNTIYF.

The rearrangement uses TRBV19 and TRBJ1-1, with D possibly TRBD1 on 5 matching bases. The CDR3 runs to 15 residues. Trimming stripped 6 bases from V and 8 bases from J, with 22 bases between. CDR1 is LNHDA, CDR2 SQIVND, per germline (reference sequence). The CDR3 loop is CASREPGGKWEEAFF. For the CDR3, the DNA is TGTGCCAGTAGAGAACCCGGGGGGAAATGGGAAGAAGCTTTCTTT.

The genes are TRBV6-2 or TRBV6-3 and TRBJ2-1; 9 nucleotides agree with TRBD1. This CDR3 is built from 16 residues. Per germline, CDR1 MNHEY and CDR2 SVGEGT. V lost 6 bases, J lost 5 bases, and 11 bases stayed unmatched. CDR3: CASSLGRDRVDNEQFF. CDR3 sequence (DNA): TGTGCCAGCAGCCTTGGCCGGGACAGGGTGGACAATGAGCAGTTCTTC.

V usage is TRBV3-1 (or the pseudogene TRBV3-2) and J usage is TRBJ2-1, with D perhaps TRBD2 (5 bases). V was shortened by 4 bases and J by 2 bases, with 15 bases between the two germline ends. CDR3 size: 16 residues. The V gene's germline CDR1 is LGHDT and CDR2 YNNKEL (reference sequence). The CDR3 loop is CASSPWYSGTYNEQFF. CDR3 bases: TGTGCCAGCAGCCCCTGGTACAGCGGCACCTACAATGAGCAGTTCTTC.

The genes are TRBV5-4 and TRBJ2-5; 10 nucleotides line up with TRBD1. The CDR3 runs to 14 residues. Per germline, CDR1 SGHNT and CDR2 YYREEE (reference sequence). With 5 bases clipped from V and 6 bases from J, the junction kept 7 bases outside the gene matches. The CDR3 is CASSPTGGLKTQYF. The DNA for the CDR3 is TGTGCCAGCAGTCCGACAGGGGGCTTGAAGACCCAGTACTTC.

The V and J genes are TRBV21-1 and TRBJ1-1; the D call in the table, TRBD1, was not verified against the DNA. TRBV21-1 has pseudogene status. The CDR3 runs 17 residues. The CDR3 is CASSKATGGVGDTEAFF. In nucleotides, the CDR3 is TGTGCCAGCAGCAAAGCGACAGGGGGCGTTGGTGACACTGAAGCTTTCTTT.

The chain joins TRBV19 to TRBJ2-5; 7 nucleotides line up with TRBD1. Germline loops: CDR1 LNHDA, CDR2 SQIVND (reference sequence). The length of the CDR3 is 14 residues. J was trimmed by 1 base and V by 6 bases; bases with no gene match: 5. This chain's CDR3 is CASSKRDSQETQYF. The CDR3 DNA follows: TGTGCCAGTAGCAAACGGGACAGCCAAGAGACCCAGTACTTC.

This clone has just one count. V and J are TRBV7-8 and TRBJ2-1; D gene unclear. The CDR3 loop spans 17 amino acids. Deletions cut 1 base from V and 2 bases from J, with 15 bases between. Germline CDR1 and CDR2: SGHVS and FQNEAQ. The CDR3 loop is CASSLGAGSMAYNEQFF. CDR3 DNA sequence: TGTGCCAGCAGCTTAGGAGCCGGGTCCATGGCCTACAATGAGCAGTTCTTC.

This clone showed up just once. The chain joins TRBV5-1 to TRBJ2-1; TRBD2 matches at 12 bases. This CDR3 region has 16 residues. Trimming cost V 3 bases and J 5 bases; bases outside gene matches: 6. CDR1 is SGHRS, CDR2 YFSETQ, per germline. CDR3 coding DNA: TGCGCCAGCAGCTCCGCTCCTAGCGGGGGGGACAATGAGCAGTTCTTC. This encodes CASSSAPSGGDNEQFF.

The J gene is TRBJ1-6, the V gene TRBV2; D is perhaps TRBD1 (5 bases). The CDR3 spans 12 residues. Germline-derived CDR1 and CDR2 are SNHLY and FYNNEI. The ends were cut back, 6 bases at V and 9 bases at J, with 9 bases in the middle. The CDR3 is CASSPDSSPLHF. The CDR3, as DNA: TGTGCCAGCAGCCCAGACAGTTCACCCCTCCACTTT.

The chain joins TRBV27 to TRBJ1-2, with D uncertain. Germline assignment: CDR1 MNHEY and CDR2 SMNVEV (reference sequence). Trimming removed 1 base at V and 8 bases at J, with 11 bases between. The CDR3 extends over 13 amino acids. Here the CDR3 DNA reads TGTGCCAGCAGTTTATGGGCCGACGCCGGCTACACCTTC. Encoded protein: CASSLWADAGYTF.

The chain is built from TRBV5-4 and TRBJ1-6; D may be TRBD1 (6 bases). Germline V lookup: CDR1 SGHNT, CDR2 YYREEE (reference sequence). This CDR3 spans 14 amino acids. Deletions cut 0 bases from V and 8 bases from J, with 9 bases between. CDR3 region: CASSLVGADSPLHF. The CDR3 nucleotides are TGTGCCAGCAGCTTGGTGGGGGCCGATTCACCCCTCCACTTT.